The 14 T cell receptor beta chains below all came from one sample that was sequenced in a study of blood T cell repertoires in COVID-19. The protocol was immunoSEQ multiplex PCR, while the TCRdb copy is restricted to in-frame clones and leaves out a portion. Among 100,000 to 150,000 clones, 80% were seen once, and the ten largest hold approximately 25%. Sequencing input: peripheral blood. The receptor set was obtained from a human donor in a cohort sampled during active COVID-19.

The rearrangement joins TRBV28 to TRBJ1-4; 10 nucleotides line up with TRBD1. This CDR3 is 14 amino acids long. The V gene's germline CDR1 is MDHEN and CDR2 SYDVKM. Trimming removed 6 bases from V and 7 bases from J; junction bases left unmatched: 5. The CDR3 spells CASRRTGGGEKLFF. The CDR3 nucleotides are TGTGCCAGCAGAAGGACAGGGGGTGGTGAAAAACTGTTTTTT.

This chain connects TRBV5-1 to TRBJ1-1; D not resolved. Germline V gene sequence: CDR1 SGHRS, CDR2 YFSETQ. The CDR3 extends over 13 amino acids. The germline V and J ends were trimmed by 1 base and 0 bases, with 4 bases remaining between them. The CDR3: CASSLFVNTEAFF. The CDR3 region has the DNA TGCGCCAGCAGCTTGTTCGTGAACACTGAAGCTTTCTTT.

The chain is built from TRBV6-5 and TRBJ1-5; tentative D call: TRBD1 (5 bases). Looked up from germline, CDR1 is MNHEY and CDR2 is SVGAGI. V was shortened by 5 bases and J by 5 bases, with 13 bases between the two germline ends. The length of the CDR3 is 14 residues. The CDR3 sequence: CASSLGTGHQPQHF. The CDR3 DNA reads as TGTGCCAGCAGTCTCGGGACTGGGCATCAGCCCCAGCATTTT.

On this clone: At one end, the junction sequence differs from germline, possibly due to a read error. The chain has TRBV12-3 or TRBV12-4 and TRBJ2-5; 7 bases fit TRBD2. CDR3 size: 13 residues. CDR3 DNA sequence: TGTGCCAGCAGTTCCCATTCTACAGCGGGACTACACTTC. Translating it yields CASSSHSTAGLHF.

The chain has TRBV5-6 and TRBJ2-1; D is unclear. The germline gives CDR1 SGHDT, CDR2 YYEEEE. The CDR3 is made up of 15 amino acids. V was pared by 2 bases and J by 2 bases, with 11 bases between. DNA of the CDR3: TGTGCCAGCAGCTTTAACTGGGCTACCTACAATGAGCAGTTCTTC. Its protein product is CASSFNWATYNEQFF.

Note on this clone: Different DNA sequences within this sample yield the same CDR3. J is TRBJ2-1 and V is TRBV7-2; 9 nucleotides line up with TRBD2. The CDR3 length is 15 residues. From germline, CDR1 is SGHTA and CDR2 FQGNSA. Losses at the gene ends were 5 bases for V and 0 bases for J; bases not matched to a gene: 2. The CDR3 DNA reads as TGTGCCAGCAGCCTTAGCGGGGGCTCCTACAATGAGCAGTTCTTC. It is translated as CASSLSGGSYNEQFF. Drawing the rest from reference TRBV7-2 and TRBJ2-1, the complete variable domain is GAGVSQSPSNKVTEKGKDVELRCDPISGHTALYWYRQSLGQGLEFLIYFQGNSAPDKSGLPSDRFSAERTGGSVSTLTIQRTQQEDSAVYLCASSLSGGSYNEQFFGPGTRLTVL.

This clone was counted once. The V gene is TRBV19, the J gene TRBJ1-1; 7 bases align to TRBD1. The CDR3 has 11 amino acids. The trim removed 7 bases at V and 10 bases at J, leaving 6 bases unmatched. CDR1 is LNHDA, CDR2 SQIVND, per germline (reference sequence). CDR3 protein: CASIRQGLAFF. The CDR3 DNA sequence: TGTGCCAGTATCCGACAGGGATTAGCTTTCTTT. Full variable domain (outside the CDR3, taken from reference TRBV19 and TRBJ1-1): DGGITQSPKYLFRKEGQNVTLSCEQNLNHDAMYWYRQDPGQGLRLIYYSQIVNDFQKGDIAEGYSVSREKKESFPLTVTSAQKNPTAFYLCASIRQGLAFFGQGTRLTVV.

V usage is TRBV28 and J usage is TRBJ2-1; the match to TRBD2 covers 10 bases. CDR1 and CDR2 (germline): MDHEN, SYDVKM. J was trimmed by 9 bases and V by 5 bases; bases with no gene match: 13. The CDR3 length is 16 residues. Written as DNA, the CDR3 is TGTGCCAGCAGTCATTTTACAGCGGGGGGGCCCGGTGAGCAGTTCTTC. Residues: CASSHFTAGGPGEQFF.

The sample holds one count of this clone. The chain carries TRBV7-2 and TRBJ2-3; 15 positions agree with TRBD2. Germline lookup yields CDR1 SGHTA and CDR2 FQGNSA. This CDR3 has 16 amino acids. With V trimmed by 5 bases and J by 3 bases, 3 bases remained unmatched. The CDR3 sequence: CASSTGTSGGTDTQYF. The CDR3, as DNA: TGTGCCAGCAGCACCGGGACTAGCGGGGGGACAGATACGCAGTATTTT.

This clone was seen just once. V and J are TRBV27 and TRBJ2-3; 11 bases line up with TRBD2. This CDR3 region has 16 residues. Losses at the gene ends were 4 bases for V and 6 bases for J; bases not matched to a gene: 9. The germline V gene encodes CDR1 MNHEY and CDR2 SMNVEV (reference sequence). This CDR3 is CASSSPGTSGRDTQYF. The CDR3 coding sequence is TGTGCCAGCAGTTCTCCCGGGACTAGCGGTAGGGATACGCAGTATTTT.

J is TRBJ2-1 and V is TRBV18; 14 bases fit TRBD2. The V segment lost 3 bases and the J segment 6 bases; nucleotides outside the gene matches: 7. Germline V CDR1 and CDR2: KGHSH, LQKENI. CDR3 length: 17 amino acids. The CDR3: CASSPGLAGAGTNEQFF. CDR3 sequence (DNA): TGTGCCAGCTCACCGGGACTAGCGGGAGCAGGCACCAATGAGCAGTTCTTC.

This clone was counted only a few times. The J gene is TRBJ2-1, the V gene TRBV7-2, with D maybe TRBD2 (6 bases). Germline V lookup: CDR1 SGHTA, CDR2 FQGNSA. V lost 6 bases and J 2 bases, leaving 17 bases between the germline ends. This CDR3 spans 16 amino acids. DNA of the CDR3: TGTGCCAGCAGATGGCTTGGCGGGGCCACCTACAATGAGCAGTTCTTC. Amino acids: CASRWLGGATYNEQFF.

This chain uses TRBV3-1 (or the pseudogene TRBV3-2) with TRBJ1-1; D is unclear. Germline CDR1 is LGHDT and CDR2 is YNNKEL (reference sequence). The CDR3 spans 13 residues. Trimming stripped 4 bases from V and 1 base from J, with 7 bases between. This CDR3 reads CASSPPENTEAFF. For the CDR3, the DNA is TGTGCCAGCAGCCCTCCAGAGAACACTGAAGCTTTCTTT.

The J gene is TRBJ1-6, the V gene TRBV5-8, with unresolved D. The CDR3 extends over 15 amino acids. Trimming left V 1 base short and J 5 bases short, with 10 bases between. CDR1 and CDR2 from the germline V gene are SGHTS and YDEGEE. DNA for the CDR3: TGTGCCAGCAGCTTGACGGGGAATCATAATTCACCCCTCCACTTT. Translating it yields CASSLTGNHNSPLHF.